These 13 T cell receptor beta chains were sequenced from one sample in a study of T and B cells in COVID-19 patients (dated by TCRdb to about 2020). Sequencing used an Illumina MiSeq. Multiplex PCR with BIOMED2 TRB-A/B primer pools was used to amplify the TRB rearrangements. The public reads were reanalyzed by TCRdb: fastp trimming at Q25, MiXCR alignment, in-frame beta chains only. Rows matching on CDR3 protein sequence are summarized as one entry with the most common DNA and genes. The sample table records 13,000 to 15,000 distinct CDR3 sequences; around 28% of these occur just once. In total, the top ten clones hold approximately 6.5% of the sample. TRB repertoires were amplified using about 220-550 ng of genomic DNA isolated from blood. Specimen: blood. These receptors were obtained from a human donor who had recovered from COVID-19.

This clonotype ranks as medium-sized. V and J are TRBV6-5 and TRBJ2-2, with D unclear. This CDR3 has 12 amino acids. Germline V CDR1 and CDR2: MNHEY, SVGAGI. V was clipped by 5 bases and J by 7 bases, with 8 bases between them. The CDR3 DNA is TGTGCCAGCAGTCCCCCGGTCGGGGAGCTGTTTTTT. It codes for CASSPPVGELFF.

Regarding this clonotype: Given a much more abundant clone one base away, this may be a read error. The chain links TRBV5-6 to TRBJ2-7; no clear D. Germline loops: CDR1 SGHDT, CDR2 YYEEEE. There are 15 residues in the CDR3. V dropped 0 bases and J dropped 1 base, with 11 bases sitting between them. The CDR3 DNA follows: TGTGCCAGCAGCTTGGGGAACTGGCCTTCCTACGAGCAGTACTTC. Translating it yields CASSLGNWPSYEQYF.

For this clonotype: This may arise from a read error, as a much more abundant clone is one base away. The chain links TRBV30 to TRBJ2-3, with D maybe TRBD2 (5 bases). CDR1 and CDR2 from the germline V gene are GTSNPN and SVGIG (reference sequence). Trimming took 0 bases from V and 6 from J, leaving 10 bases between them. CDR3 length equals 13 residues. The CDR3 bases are TGTGCCTGGAGTGTATGGAGGTCTGATACGCAGTATTTT. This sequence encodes CAWSVWRSDTQYF.

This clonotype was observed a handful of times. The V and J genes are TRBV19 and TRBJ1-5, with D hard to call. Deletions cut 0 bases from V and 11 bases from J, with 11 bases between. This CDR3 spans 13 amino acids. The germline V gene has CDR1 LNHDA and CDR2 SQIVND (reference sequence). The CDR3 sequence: CASSIDPGRSQHF. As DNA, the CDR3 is TGTGCCAGTAGTATAGACCCAGGTAGGTCCCAGCATTTT.

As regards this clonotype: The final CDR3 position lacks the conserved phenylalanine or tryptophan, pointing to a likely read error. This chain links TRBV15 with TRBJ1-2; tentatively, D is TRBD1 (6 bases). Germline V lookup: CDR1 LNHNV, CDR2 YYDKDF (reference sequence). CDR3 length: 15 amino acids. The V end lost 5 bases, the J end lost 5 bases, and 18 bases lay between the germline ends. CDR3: CATSGGEDSTYGYTI. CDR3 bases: TGTGCCACCAGCGGGGGAGAGGACAGTACTTATGGCTACACCATC.

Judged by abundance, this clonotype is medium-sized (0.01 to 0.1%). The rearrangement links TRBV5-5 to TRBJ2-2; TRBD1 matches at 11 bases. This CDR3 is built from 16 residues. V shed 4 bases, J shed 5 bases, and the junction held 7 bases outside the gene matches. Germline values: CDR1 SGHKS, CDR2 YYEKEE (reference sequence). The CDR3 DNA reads TGTGCCAGCAGCCAAGGACAGGGGGCGATTACCGGGGAGCTGTTTTTT. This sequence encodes CASSQGQGAITGELFF.

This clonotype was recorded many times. The CDR3 DNA follows: TGTGCCAGCACCCCGGCGGGCGATGCAACTAATGAAAAACTGTTTTTT. Its translation: CASTPAGDATNEKLFF. The rearrangement uses TRBV27 and TRBJ1-4, with no clear D. CDR1 is MNHEY, CDR2 SMNVEV, per germline (reference sequence). The germline V and J ends were trimmed by 7 bases and 0 bases, with 15 bases remaining between them. The CDR3 totals 16 residues.

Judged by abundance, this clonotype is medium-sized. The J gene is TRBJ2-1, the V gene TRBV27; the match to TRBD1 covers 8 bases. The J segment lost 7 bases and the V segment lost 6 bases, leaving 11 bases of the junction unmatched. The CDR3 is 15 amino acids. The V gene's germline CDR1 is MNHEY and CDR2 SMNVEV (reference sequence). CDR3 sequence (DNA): TGTGCCAGCAGCCTAGACAGGGGAAGAGAGAATGAGCAGTTCTTC. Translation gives CASSLDRGRENEQFF.

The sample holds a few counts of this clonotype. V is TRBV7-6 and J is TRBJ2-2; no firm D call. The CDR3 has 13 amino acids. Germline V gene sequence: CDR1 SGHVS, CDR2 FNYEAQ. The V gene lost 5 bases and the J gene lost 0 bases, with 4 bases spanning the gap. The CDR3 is CASSRTNTGELFF. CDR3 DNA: TGTGCCAGCAGCCGAACGAACACCGGGGAGCTGTTTTTT.

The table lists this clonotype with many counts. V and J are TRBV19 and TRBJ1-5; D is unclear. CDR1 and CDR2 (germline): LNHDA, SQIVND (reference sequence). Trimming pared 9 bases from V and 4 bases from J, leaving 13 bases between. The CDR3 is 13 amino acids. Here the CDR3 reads CASREQYNQPQHF. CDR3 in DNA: TGTGCCAGCCGCGAACAGTATAATCAGCCCCAGCATTTT.

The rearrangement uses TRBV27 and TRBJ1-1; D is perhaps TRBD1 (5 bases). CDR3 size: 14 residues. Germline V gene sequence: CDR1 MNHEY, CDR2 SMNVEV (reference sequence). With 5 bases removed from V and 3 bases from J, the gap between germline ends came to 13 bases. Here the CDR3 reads CASSHGRGDTEAFF. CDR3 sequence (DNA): TGTGCCAGCAGTCACGGACGAGGGGACACTGAAGCTTTCTTT.

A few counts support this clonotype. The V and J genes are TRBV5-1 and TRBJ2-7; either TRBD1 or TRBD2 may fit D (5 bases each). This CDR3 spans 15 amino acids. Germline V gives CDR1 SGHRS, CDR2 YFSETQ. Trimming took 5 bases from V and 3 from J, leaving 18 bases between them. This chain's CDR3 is CASREDPGRIYEQYF. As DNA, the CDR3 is TGCGCCAGCAGGGAGGATCCGGGACGGATCTACGAGCAGTACTTC.

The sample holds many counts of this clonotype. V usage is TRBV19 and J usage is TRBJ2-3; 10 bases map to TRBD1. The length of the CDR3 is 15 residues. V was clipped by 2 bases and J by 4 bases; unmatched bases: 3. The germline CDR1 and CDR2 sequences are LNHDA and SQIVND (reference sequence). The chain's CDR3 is CASSIRQGASDTQYF. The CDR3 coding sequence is TGTGCCAGTAGTATAAGACAGGGGGCATCAGATACGCAGTATTTT. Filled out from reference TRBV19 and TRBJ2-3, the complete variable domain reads DGGITQSPKYLFRKEGQNVTLSCEQNLNHDAMYWYRQDPGQGLRLIYYSQIVNDFQKGDIAEGYSVSREKKESFPLTVTSAQKNPTAFYLCASSIRQGASDTQYFGPGTRLTVL.